This T cell receptor (beta chain) is from a study of identical twins. TCRdb reprocessed the 5' RACE reads via MiXCR and lists one record per CDR3 protein. The sample has a few hundred thousand distinct CDR3 sequences, about 9% seen once; the top ten hold approximately 3%. V lost 4 bases and J lost 3, with 12 bases in between. The V gene's germline CDR1 is MNHEY and CDR2 SMNVEV (reference sequence). The length of the CDR3 is 14 residues. This clonotype was found a few times. The same sample was also studied in work on yellow fever vaccine responses in identical twins.

Sequencing was done on a sample of CD8+ T cells sorted from blood. The TCR originated in a woman under 30 in good health. The chain is built from TRBV27 and TRBJ2-5; D might be TRBD2 (6 bases). CDR3 region: CASSSSGGEETQYF. The DNA for the CDR3 is TGTGCCAGCAGTTCAAGCGGAGGGGAAGAGACCCAGTACTTC.